These T cell receptor beta chains were read from a single sample in a study of spatial heterogeneity in lung cancer. From the 5' RACE reads, TCRdb called clonotypes with MiXCR, one entry per CDR3 protein. The data contain around 15,000 distinct CDR3 sequences, approximately 7% of them singletons. The specimen was lung tumor tissue, collected at surgery. The origin of the receptors is a female donor with early-stage non-small cell lung cancer. Each CDR3 is given with its conserved first and last residue. A D gene is named only where the DNA matches it firmly. Rows give clone size only sometimes, using once, few, many, or a class for an expanded clone.

D	V	size	J	CDR3	DNA
-	TRBV7-2	many	TRBJ1-5	CASSIQVGDQPQHF	TGTGCCAGCAGCATCCAGGTCGGGGATCAGCCCCAGCATTTT
TRBD2	TRBV12-3/TRBV12-4	few	TRBJ2-3	CASSPRTSGGATDTQYF	TGTGCCAGCAGCCCGAGGACTAGCGGGGGGGCTACAGATACGCAGTATTTT
-	TRBV7-8	many	TRBJ2-7	CASSLGRTITRGHYEQYF	TGTGCCAGCAGCTTAGGTCGAACAATTACGCGGGGGCACTACGAGCAGTACTTC
-	TRBV2	many	TRBJ2-7	CATLETANSYEQYF	TGTGCCACTCTCGAGACGGCAAACTCCTACGAGCAGTACTTC
-	TRBV28	many	TRBJ1-2	CASSPIIYGYTF	TGTGCCAGCAGCCCAATCATCTATGGCTACACCTTC
-	TRBV6-4	many	TRBJ1-5	CASSAEESNQPQHF	TGTGCCAGCAGTGCTGAGGAGAGCAATCAGCCCCAGCATTTT
-	TRBV18	few	TRBJ1-2	CASSPRADGYTF	TGTGCCAGCTCACCACGGGCCGATGGCTACACCTTC
-	TRBV2	many	TRBJ2-7	CASSERGYQYF	TGTGCCAGCAGTGAAAGAGGGTATCAGTACTTC
-	TRBV19	-	TRBJ1-4	CASSRSAATNEKLFF	TGTGCCAGTAGTAGATCGGCAGCAACTAATGAAAAACTGTTTTTT
TRBD2	TRBV28	many	TRBJ2-2	CASSLRTHSGGGGGELFF	TGTGCCAGCAGTTTAAGGACCCATAGCGGGGGCGGAGGCGGGGAGCTGTTTTTT
TRBD1	TRBV7-2	many	TRBJ2-5	CASSIDREETQYF	TGTGCCAGCAGCATAGACAGGGAAGAGACCCAGTACTTC
TRBD1	TRBV9	many	TRBJ1-2	CASSVGDRSNYGYTF	TGTGCCAGCAGCGTAGGGGACAGATCTAACTATGGCTACACCTTC
-	TRBV15	many	TRBJ2-5	CATSRGETQYF	TGTGCCACCAGCAGAGGAGAGACCCAGTACTTC
-	TRBV5-1	many	TRBJ1-3	CASSRTALGAGNTIYF	TGCGCCAGCAGCAGGACAGCGCTCGGAGCGGGAAACACCATATATTTT
TRBD1	TRBV29-1	-	TRBJ1-6	CSVRAGGKGSPLHF	TGCAGCGTGAGGGCAGGGGGCAAAGGTTCACCCCTCCACTTT
-	TRBV20-1	many	TRBJ1-2	CSAPSARLYGYTF	TGCAGTGCACCGTCCGCCAGACTCTATGGCTACACCTTC
-	TRBV7-2	large	TRBJ2-3	CASSLGQTMGTDTQYF	TGTGCCAGCAGCTTAGGTCAGACTATGGGCACAGATACGCAGTATTTT
-	TRBV7-9	-	TRBJ1-5	CASSPDSNQPQHF	TGTGCCAGCAGCCCAGACAGCAATCAGCCCCAGCATTTT
-	TRBV5-1	many	TRBJ2-7	CASSLKGVEQYF	TGCGCCAGCAGCTTGAAAGGGGTCGAGCAGTACTTC
TRBD1	TRBV5-1	many	TRBJ1-1	CASSLEGQGAGTEAFF	TGCGCCAGCAGCTTGGAGGGACAGGGGGCCGGCACTGAAGCTTTCTTT
TRBD1	TRBV29-1	many	TRBJ2-7	CSGRGTGVYEQYF	TGCAGCGGTAGAGGGACAGGGGTCTACGAGCAGTACTTC
TRBD2	TRBV6-5	many	TRBJ2-7	CASREPGGKGAEQYF	TGTGCCAGCAGAGAGCCGGGAGGGAAAGGGGCCGAGCAGTACTTC
TRBD2	TRBV20-1	many	TRBJ2-7	CSARRLAGTYEQYF	TGCAGTGCTCGCCGACTAGCGGGGACCTACGAGCAGTACTTC